Below, 3 T cell receptor beta chains from the same sample are listed, as sequenced in a study of blood T cell repertoires in COVID-19. The table came from immunoSEQ multiplex PCR; TCRdb's copy has only in-frame clones and leaves some out. The sample includes roughly 250,000 clones, 82% of them seen just once. Sequenced material: peripheral blood. The receptors come from a woman over 75 with active or convalescent COVID-19.

J is TRBJ1-3 and V is TRBV7-8, with D maybe TRBD1 (5 bases). The CDR3 is 16 residues long. Trimming removed 1 base at V and 0 bases at J, with 10 bases between. Germline lookup yields CDR1 SGHVS and CDR2 FQNEAQ. CDR3 bases: TGTGCCAGCAGCTTAGTCCGACAGAGCTCTGGAAACACCATATATTTT. The encoded protein is CASSLVRQSSGNTIYF.

The chain joins TRBV19 to TRBJ1-1; tentatively, D is TRBD1 (6 bases). This CDR3 is 15 amino acids long. Between the trimmed V and J ends, which lost 6 bases and 4 bases, there was a span of 18 bases. Germline CDR1 and CDR2: LNHDA and SQIVND (reference sequence). The CDR3 DNA is TGTGCCAGTAGGAAGGACAGAGTGCGGGCCACTGAAGCTTTCTTT. As protein: CASRKDRVRATEAFF. Complete variable domain (other parts from reference TRBV19 and TRBJ1-1): DGGITQSPKYLFRKEGQNVTLSCEQNLNHDAMYWYRQDPGQGLRLIYYSQIVNDFQKGDIAEGYSVSREKKESFPLTVTSAQKNPTAFYLCASRKDRVRATEAFFGQGTRLTVV.

This clone was seen just once. This rearrangement joins TRBV2 to TRBJ1-2; 8 bases are a match to TRBD1. V lost 2 bases, J lost 8 bases, and 10 bases stayed unmatched. The germline gives CDR1 SNHLY, CDR2 FYNNEI. The CDR3 contains 15 residues. This CDR3 reads CASSETQGAKGGYTF. DNA of the CDR3: TGTGCCAGCAGTGAAACCCAGGGGGCAAAGGGGGGCTACACCTTC.